Listed here are 5 T cell receptor beta chains from one sample, sequenced in a study of PD-L1 blockade in urothelial cancer. Profiled with immunoSEQ multiplex PCR; TCRdb holds only in-frame clones, not every one. The table has around 130,000 clones, less than 85% seen once. As for time point: pretreatment peripheral blood. The material sequenced was PBMCs, taken around atezolizumab (anti-PD-L1) treatment. These TCRs come from a man aged 50 to 60 with urothelial cancer.

The table lists this clone with a count of one. This chain links TRBV6-1 with TRBJ2-7, with a weak D call TRBD2 (6 bases). The CDR3 is 13 amino acids. Looked up from germline, CDR1 is MNHNS and CDR2 is SASEGT. Trimming left V 6 bases short and J 5 bases short, with 14 bases between. CDR3 in DNA: TGTGCCAGCAGGGGTGGAGGGCTCAACGAGCAGTACTTC. This gives the protein CASRGGGLNEQYF.

This chain joins TRBV5-4 and TRBJ2-7, with 9 bases fitting TRBD2. Germline V gives CDR1 SGHNT, CDR2 YYREEE (reference sequence). The CDR3 length is 16 residues. V lost 0 bases, J lost 2 bases, and 6 bases stayed unmatched. The CDR3 DNA sequence: TGTGCCAGCAGCTTGGCCGAAGGCGGGAGGGCCTACGAGCAGTACTTC. It is translated as CASSLAEGGRAYEQYF.

The rearrangement joins TRBV30 to TRBJ1-1; no clear D gene. The germline V and J ends were trimmed by 0 bases and 1 base, with 6 bases remaining between them. The CDR3 is made up of 13 amino acids. In germline, CDR1 is GTSNPN, CDR2 SVGIG (reference sequence). The CDR3 loop reads CAWSVRGNTEAFF. In nucleotides, the CDR3 is TGTGCCTGGAGTGTCAGAGGGAACACTGAAGCTTTCTTT.

This clone came up a few times. The chain couples TRBV6-5 to TRBJ2-3, with 13 nucleotides matching TRBD2. Germline assignment: CDR1 MNHEY and CDR2 SVGAGI. V shed 5 bases and J 4 bases; nucleotides not matched to a gene: 3. This CDR3 spans 15 amino acids. The CDR3 is CASSRTSGSPDTQYF. The CDR3 DNA sequence: TGTGCCAGCAGTAGGACTAGCGGGAGTCCAGATACGCAGTATTTT.

The V gene is TRBV19, the J gene TRBJ2-2, with TRBD2 matching over 10 bases. Germline V gives CDR1 LNHDA, CDR2 SQIVND (reference sequence). The CDR3 covers 14 residues. J gave up 8 bases and V 5 bases, and 5 bases lay outside the gene matches. CDR3 sequence (DNA): TGTGCCAGTAGTTTAGCTAGCGGGAGAGGGGAGCTGTTTTTT. The encoded protein is CASSLASGRGELFF.